The next 5 T cell receptor beta chains were all read from a single sample in a study of cytomegalovirus exposure and HLA in healthy donors. The PCR contained 60 Vbeta and 13 Jbeta primers. Assay used: immunoSEQ multiplex PCR; TCRdb lists only in-frame clones, some missing. Seen here are approximately 88,000 clones, around 84% observed once, and the top ten hold around 2%. The sequenced sample was PBMCs. Every receptor here comes from a man aged 18 to 30 in good health and CMV-seronegative.

This clone was picked up one time. V gene TRBV18 combines with J gene TRBJ1-5; 7 bases map to TRBD1. CDR3 length: 16 amino acids. Germline CDR1 and CDR2: KGHSH and LQKENI. The V segment lost 6 bases and the J segment 0 bases; nucleotides outside the gene matches: 8. The CDR3 loop reads CASSLGQADSNQPQHF. The CDR3 DNA is TGTGCCAGCTCGCTAGGACAGGCCGATAGCAATCAGCCCCAGCATTTT. The full variable domain, its missing parts supplied by reference TRBV18 and TRBJ1-5, is NAGVMQNPRHLVRRRGQEARLRCSPMKGHSHVYWYRQLPEEGLKFMVYLQKENIIDESGMPKERFSAEFPKEGPSILRIQQVVRGDSAAYFCASSLGQADSNQPQHFGDGTRLSIL.

The chain carries TRBV5-1 and TRBJ2-5; 10 bases are shared with TRBD2. There are 16 residues in the CDR3. V shed 1 base and J 3 bases; nucleotides not matched to a gene: 6. From germline, CDR1 is SGHRS and CDR2 YFSETQ. CDR3 protein: CASSLISGGVEETQYF. CDR3 in DNA: TGCGCCAGCAGCTTGATAAGCGGGGGGGTTGAAGAGACCCAGTACTTC. The entire variable domain, with the rest obtained from reference TRBV5-1 and TRBJ2-5, is as follows: KAGVTQTPRYLIKTRGQQVTLSCSPISGHRSVSWYQQTPGQGLQFLFEYFSETQRNKGNFPGRFSGRQFSNSRSEMNVSTLELGDSALYLCASSLISGGVEETQYFGPGTRLLVL.

This clone was observed a single time. The rearrangement joins TRBV2 to TRBJ2-1, with TRBD1 identical over 7 bases. J was trimmed by 9 bases and V by 5 bases; bases with no gene match: 4. The CDR3 covers 12 residues. The germline V gene has CDR1 SNHLY and CDR2 FYNNEI. The CDR3 DNA reads as TGTGCCAGCAGTCCCAGGGGGTCTGAGCAGTTCTTC. It codes for CASSPRGSEQFF.

The V gene is TRBV13, the J gene TRBJ1-2; 8 nucleotides line up with TRBD1. Germline CDR1 PRHDT, CDR2 FYEKMQ (reference sequence). The J segment lost 5 bases and the V segment lost 0 bases, leaving 8 bases of the junction unmatched. The CDR3 covers 16 residues. In DNA, the CDR3 is TGTGCCAGCAGCTTAGGGACAGGGGCATTGAATTATGGCTACACCTTC. Protein product: CASSLGTGALNYGYTF.

The chain couples TRBV29-1 to TRBJ1-3; 8 positions agree with TRBD1. The V and J ends lost 7 bases and 3 bases, in that order; junction bases with no gene match: 2. CDR1 SQVTM and CDR2 ANQGSEA come from the germline V gene. CDR3 length: 12 residues. This CDR3 reads CSGTGNGNTIYF. CDR3 DNA: TGCAGCGGGACAGGGAATGGAAACACCATATATTTT.